This T cell receptor (beta chain) was sequenced during a study of CD8+CD57+ T cells in acquired aplastic anemia. Study as a whole: Sorting CD4+ and CD8+ cells gave DNA averaging about 3.2 ug.

The V gene lost 7 bases and the J gene lost 0 bases, with 19 bases spanning the gap. Germline CDR1 SGHKS, CDR2 YYEKEE (reference sequence). There are 16 residues in the CDR3. Researchers used genomic DNA as the template to profile TCR beta VDJ and CDR3. TCRdb reprocessed the reads with MiXCR, giving one entry per CDR3 protein. Among approximately 190,000 distinct CDR3 sequences listed, roughly half were seen once. By flow cytometry, patients selected for sequencing had shown an expansion of CD8+CD57+ cells. The study sampled blood from patients who had received no therapy. Whole-study findings and limits: In common between the patients and the controls were around 30 CD8+ CDR3 sequences.

With regard to this clonotype: Its target is not known.

The clonotype was recovered from a human donor with aplastic anemia. This chain links TRBV5-5 with TRBJ2-5; a possible D gene is TRBD1 (5 bases). The sequencing sample was made of sorted CD4+, CD8+, or CD8+CD57+ T cells (not recorded which) from PBMCs. CDR3 DNA: TGTGCCAGCGGTTCTGGTAGGGGCGCGTACCAAGAGACCCAGTACTTC. Translated, it gives CASGSGRGAYQETQYF.